Below are 32 T cell receptor beta chains sequenced from a single sample in a study of T cell changes during pregnancy in multiple sclerosis. Libraries were prepared by immunoSEQ multiplex PCR; TCRdb keeps only in-frame clonotypes and omits some of them. The sample has 70,000 to 90,000 clones; roughly 91% are singletons. Specimen: peripheral blood, collected in the first trimester of pregnancy. The receptors come from a female donor with multiple sclerosis, enrolled in a pregnancy study.

DNA of the CDR3: TGTGCCAGCAGTCCGGACTCCCGGTCCCAGTACTTC. It translates to CASSPDSRSQYF. The chain has TRBV25-1 and TRBJ2-5; TRBD2 is a possible D gene (5 bases). This CDR3 comprises 12 residues. Trimming took off 5 bases at V and 9 bases at J, with 13 bases between the two ends. Per the germline V gene, CDR1 is MGHDK and CDR2 is SYGVNS.

The chain links TRBV4-1 to TRBJ2-7; 7 bases line up with TRBD2. Unmatched junction bases numbered 14, after V lost 8 bases and J lost 4 bases. CDR1 and CDR2 from the germline V gene are MGHRA and YSYEKL. CDR3 length equals 15 residues. CDR3 sequence (DNA): TGCGCCAGCCGACTGGGGACTAACGCGGGTTACGAGCAGTACTTC. Amino acids: CASRLGTNAGYEQYF.

This rearrangement joins TRBV10-3 to TRBJ2-1; D is unclear. This CDR3 is built from 13 residues. Germline V gene sequence: CDR1 ENHRY, CDR2 SYGVKD. The ends were cut back, 5 bases at V and 6 bases at J, with 11 bases in the middle. CDR3 nucleotide sequence: TGTGCCATCAGTCCTGGCCCCTCCAATGAGCAGTTCTTC. Residues: CAISPGPSNEQFF.

This chain connects TRBV11-2 to TRBJ2-1; D may be TRBD2 (5 bases). This CDR3 is built from 15 residues. Trimming pared 5 bases from V and 0 bases from J, leaving 11 bases between. Looked up from germline, CDR1 is SGHAT and CDR2 is FQNNGV. The CDR3 DNA reads as TGTGCCAGCAGCGCCTTAGCGCGCTCCTACAATGAGCAGTTCTTC. Translated, it gives CASSALARSYNEQFF.

For this clone: Distinct nucleotide sequences in the sample also encode this CDR3. This chain joins TRBV9 and TRBJ2-7; 8 positions match TRBD2. CDR3 size: 14 residues. V shed 0 bases, J shed 2 bases, and the junction held 1 base outside the gene matches. The germline CDR1 and CDR2 sequences are SGDLS and YYNGEE. CDR3 nucleotides: TGTGCCAGCAGCGTAGGCGGGGGGACCTACGAGCAGTACTTC. Translation gives CASSVGGGTYEQYF.

This clone appeared once. The gene calls are TRBV15 and TRBJ2-3, with TRBD2 as a possible D gene (5 bases). This CDR3 contains 13 residues. V was pared by 3 bases and J by 8 bases, with 12 bases between. Germline CDR1 reads LNHNV; CDR2 reads YYDKDF (reference sequence). The CDR3 region has the DNA TGTGCCACCAGCAGCACTGACTATGGTACGCAGTATTTT. Protein product: CATSSTDYGTQYF.

In its sample, this clone was seen once. This chain links TRBV7-3 with TRBJ1-1; D gene uncertain. The V gene lost 5 bases and the J gene lost 7 bases, with 14 bases spanning the gap. Per germline, CDR1 SGHTA and CDR2 FQGTGA. The CDR3 covers 13 residues. Written as DNA, the CDR3 is TGTGCCAGCAGCCGCGAGCCGGGGAATGAAGCTTTCTTT. It codes for CASSREPGNEAFF.

The chain uses TRBV2 and TRBJ1-6; possible D gene TRBD1, 5 bases. The germline V and J ends were trimmed by 1 base and 7 bases, with 11 bases remaining between them. Germline lookup yields CDR1 SNHLY and CDR2 FYNNEI. The length of the CDR3 is 15 residues. The CDR3 sequence is CASSEDLAGNSPLHF. The CDR3 DNA is TGTGCCAGCAGTGAAGATCTGGCAGGGAATTCACCCCTCCACTTT.

The CDR3 sequence: CASSSGTSENNEQFF. The CDR3 DNA is TGTGCCAGCAGTTCCGGGACTAGCGAAAACAATGAGCAGTTCTTC. V and J are TRBV28 and TRBJ2-1; TRBD2 aligns across 10 bases. Per germline, CDR1 MDHEN and CDR2 SYDVKM. The junction had 5 bases not matched to a gene; V was cut back by 4 bases and J by 5 bases. This CDR3 region has 15 residues.

This rearrangement joins TRBV4-3 to TRBJ1-1; weak D call: TRBD1 (6 bases). V was trimmed by 4 bases and J by 4 bases, leaving 25 bases between them. The CDR3 is made up of 18 amino acids. Germline V gene data show CDR1 as LGHNA and CDR2 as YSLEER. DNA for the CDR3: TGCGCCAGCAGCCTCAACAGGGCCTCGTCCCCACATCCCACTGAAGCTTTCTTT. It is translated as CASSLNRASSPHPTEAFF.

This sequence joins TRBV6-1 and TRBJ2-7, with 7 positions matching TRBD2. V shed 1 base, J shed 5 bases, and the junction held 11 bases outside the gene matches. CDR3 size: 16 residues. Germline V gives CDR1 MNHNS, CDR2 SASEGT. The CDR3 DNA follows: TGTGCCAGCAGTGAAGGGTGGGCGGGACTAAGGCACGAGCAGTACTTC. Translating it yields CASSEGWAGLRHEQYF.

The chain combines TRBV7-8 with TRBJ2-5; 8 nucleotides line up with TRBD2. The CDR3 length is 13 residues. J was trimmed by 9 bases and V by 1 base; bases with no gene match: 4. Germline V gene data show CDR1 as SGHVS and CDR2 as FQNEAQ. Written as DNA, the CDR3 is TGTGCCAGCAGCTTAGAGCGGGGGAGACCCCAGTACTTC. Translated: CASSLERGRPQYF.

The chain uses TRBV7-9 and TRBJ2-3; D perhaps matches TRBD2 (6 bases). This CDR3 is 19 amino acids long. Trimming pared 2 bases from V and 3 bases from J, leaving 24 bases between. CDR1 is SEHNR and CDR2 is FQNEAQ in the germline V gene (reference sequence). Written as DNA, the CDR3 is TGTGCCAGCAGCTTACGCGGTTCCGGAGGGACTCCGTGGACAGATACGCAGTATTTT. It yields the protein CASSLRGSGGTPWTDTQYF. The full variable domain, with the rest looked up from reference TRBV7-9 and TRBJ2-3, is DTGVSQNPRHKITKRGQNVTFRCDPISEHNRLYWYRQTLGQGPEFLTYFQNEAQLEKSRLLSDRFSAERPKGSFSTLEIQRTEQGDSAMYLCASSLRGSGGTPWTDTQYFGPGTRLTVL.

The chain combines TRBV28 with TRBJ2-5, with 7 bases identical to TRBD1. This CDR3 comprises 16 residues. CDR1 MDHEN and CDR2 SYDVKM come from the germline V gene. Germline trimming cut 5 bases from V and 1 base from J; bases unmatched to any gene: 10. CDR3 in DNA: TGTGCCAGCAGTGACTTGAGGGGGCTGTTCCAAGAGACCCAGTACTTC. Translation: CASSDLRGLFQETQYF.

V is TRBV7-6 and J is TRBJ2-1, with 7 bases lining up with TRBD2. The CDR3 is 15 residues long. Germline assignment: CDR1 SGHVS and CDR2 FNYEAQ. V dropped 5 bases and J dropped 3; count of bases not matched to a gene: 7. This CDR3 reads CASSRPGGGYNEQFF. The CDR3 DNA follows: TGTGCCAGCAGCCGCCCGGGCGGGGGCTACAATGAGCAGTTCTTC. Combining the CDR3 with reference TRBV7-6 and TRBJ2-1 gives the whole variable domain GAGVSQSPRYKVTKRGQDVALRCDPISGHVSLYWYRQALGQGPEFLTYFNYEAQQDKSGLPNDRFSAERPEGSISTLTIQRTEQRDSAMYRCASSRPGGGYNEQFFGPGTRLTVL.

Relative to its sample, this clone is medium-sized (0.01 to 0.1%). The chain couples TRBV27 to TRBJ2-3; 9 nucleotides align to TRBD2. Germline CDR1 MNHEY, CDR2 SMNVEV (reference sequence). Trimming cost V 5 bases and J 3 bases; bases outside gene matches: 6. The CDR3 sequence is 15 residues long. The CDR3 region is CASSLRAGGTDTQYF. DNA for the CDR3: TGTGCCAGCAGTCTACGGGCGGGAGGGACAGATACGCAGTATTTT.

The gene calls are TRBV19 and TRBJ2-3, with 12 bases fitting TRBD2. CDR3 size: 15 residues. From germline, CDR1 is LNHDA and CDR2 SQIVND (reference sequence). J was trimmed by 3 bases and V by 9 bases; bases with no gene match: 7. For the CDR3, the DNA is TGTGCCAGCCGTCCTAGCGGGGGGGCTACAGATACGCAGTATTTT. Its protein product is CASRPSGGATDTQYF.

This clone appeared a single time. CDR3 in amino acids: CASSPGGDTEAFF. Here the CDR3 DNA reads TGTGCCAGCTCACCGGGGGGGGACACTGAAGCTTTCTTT. V gene TRBV18 combines with J gene TRBJ1-1, with D possibly matching TRBD1 (5 bases). Germline V CDR1 and CDR2: KGHSH, LQKENI. The ends were cut back, 3 bases at V and 3 bases at J, with 8 bases in the middle. This CDR3 is built from 13 residues.

The chain joins TRBV6-4 to TRBJ1-2; D is ambiguous. CDR1 MRHNA and CDR2 SNTAGT come from the germline V gene. V lost 6 bases to trimming and J lost 2 bases, with 10 bases between them. The CDR3 sequence is 13 residues long. The CDR3 region is CASSLDGNYGYTF. The CDR3 nucleotides are TGTGCCAGCAGCCTCGACGGGAACTATGGCTACACCTTC.

This clone was counted only a few times. CDR3 coding DNA: TGTGCCAGCAGCCACACAGGCTACGAGCAGTACTTC. This sequence encodes CASSHTGYEQYF. The V gene is TRBV7-2, the J gene TRBJ2-7, with a possible D match to TRBD1 (5 bases). The CDR3 length is 12 residues. Germline V gene lookup returns CDR1 SGHTA and CDR2 FQGNSA. Trimming cost V 5 bases and J 3 bases, with 8 bases left between them. Filled out from reference TRBV7-2 and TRBJ2-7, the complete variable domain reads GAGVSQSPSNKVTEKGKDVELRCDPISGHTALYWYRQSLGQGLEFLIYFQGNSAPDKSGLPSDRFSAERTGGSVSTLTIQRTQQEDSAVYLCASSHTGYEQYFGPGTRLTVT.

This clone has only one observation. The rearrangement links TRBV4-3 to TRBJ2-4, with D maybe TRBD2 (6 bases). The CDR3 has 15 amino acids. Germline V lookup: CDR1 LGHNA, CDR2 YSLEER. V dropped 1 base and J dropped 8 bases, with 15 bases sitting between them. The CDR3 DNA reads TGCGCCAGCAGCCAAGGGGGCCTAGGAGGGTACATTCAGTACTTC. The encoded protein is CASSQGGLGGYIQYF.

A single count supports this clone. The chain combines TRBV5-1 with TRBJ1-4; no definite D call. CDR1 is SGHRS, CDR2 YFSETQ, per germline. The V gene lost 4 bases and the J gene lost 6 bases, with 16 bases spanning the gap. This CDR3 spans 15 amino acids. In nucleotides, the CDR3 is TGCGCCAGCAGCCAGACTTTGGATCTCTATGAAAAACTGTTTTTT. It specifies CASSQTLDLYEKLFF.

The chain joins TRBV7-9 to TRBJ1-4, with TRBD1 matching 9 bases. CDR1 SEHNR and CDR2 FQNEAQ come from the germline V gene (reference sequence). V dropped 3 bases and J dropped 6; count of bases not matched to a gene: 5. This CDR3 comprises 15 residues. The CDR3 spells CASSFPGQGYEKLFF. CDR3 nucleotide sequence: TGTGCCAGCAGCTTCCCGGGACAGGGATATGAAAAACTGTTTTTT.

This clone has a single count. The chain couples TRBV4-1 to TRBJ1-1, with a weak D call TRBD1 (6 bases). V was trimmed by 3 bases and J by 5 bases, leaving 13 bases between them. The CDR3 totals 14 residues. Germline CDR1 MGHRA, CDR2 YSYEKL. This CDR3 reads CASSHMQGWTEAFF. The CDR3 DNA follows: TGCGCCAGCAGCCACATGCAGGGGTGGACTGAAGCTTTCTTT.

The chain carries TRBV5-1 and TRBJ2-2; 7 bases match TRBD1. V lost 2 bases to trimming and J lost 5 bases; unmatched junction nucleotides: 3. This CDR3 region has 14 residues. The germline CDR1 and CDR2 sequences are SGHRS and YFSETQ. The CDR3 loop reads CASSLTTGTGELFF. The CDR3 nucleotides read TGCGCCAGCAGCTTAACGACAGGGACCGGGGAGCTGTTTTTT.

The V gene is TRBV9, the J gene TRBJ2-3; TRBD2 agrees at 7 bases. The V gene's germline CDR1 is SGDLS and CDR2 YYNGEE. Trimming at V came to 0 bases and at J to 0 bases, leaving 4 bases not matched to a gene. This CDR3 contains 16 residues. CDR3 in DNA: TGTGCCAGCAGCGTAGGGGGAGGGCACAGCACAGATACGCAGTATTTT. Translating it yields CASSVGGGHSTDTQYF.

The gene calls are TRBV27 and TRBJ2-1, with 7 bases fitting TRBD2. Germline V lookup: CDR1 MNHEY, CDR2 SMNVEV (reference sequence). The trim removed 6 bases at V and 7 bases at J, leaving 12 bases unmatched. The CDR3 extends over 15 amino acids. CDR3: CASRALAAGENEQFF. The CDR3 bases are TGTGCCAGCAGAGCTCTAGCGGCTGGAGAAAATGAGCAGTTCTTC.

CDR3 region: CASSQDRGTGELFF. Written as DNA, the CDR3 is TGTGCCAGCAGTCAAGACAGGGGCACCGGGGAGCTGTTTTTT. J is TRBJ2-2 and V is TRBV6-5; 8 positions match TRBD1. The V and J ends lost 5 bases and 4 bases, in that order; junction bases with no gene match: 3. CDR1 and CDR2 (germline): MNHEY, SVGAGI. CDR3 length: 14 amino acids.

The chain is built from TRBV6-6 and TRBJ2-1; TRBD2 is a possible D gene (6 bases). This CDR3 is built from 13 residues. V dropped 4 bases and J dropped 8 bases, with 12 bases sitting between them. CDR1 MNHNY and CDR2 SVGAGI come from the germline V gene (reference sequence). CDR3 protein: CASSLGGIYEQFF. DNA for the CDR3: TGTGCCAGCAGTTTGGGCGGGATCTATGAGCAGTTCTTC.

The chain uses TRBV19 and TRBJ1-1, with D uncertain. The CDR3 totals 11 residues. Looked up from germline, CDR1 is LNHDA and CDR2 is SQIVND (reference sequence). With 3 bases removed from V and 12 bases from J, the gap between germline ends came to 11 bases. The DNA for the CDR3 is TGTGCCAGTAGTATTATTGGGCAGACTTTCTTT. It codes for CASSIIGQTFF.

The chain joins TRBV28 to TRBJ2-7; 7 bases are shared with TRBD2. The CDR3 loop spans 12 amino acids. Germline V CDR1 and CDR2: MDHEN, SYDVKM. V shed 10 bases and J 2 bases; nucleotides not matched to a gene: 5. This CDR3 reads CATLAAPYEQYF. The CDR3, as DNA: TGTGCCACCCTAGCGGCTCCCTACGAGCAGTACTTC.

The rearrangement links TRBV5-1 to TRBJ1-2, with 7 positions matching TRBD1. Looked up from germline, CDR1 is SGHRS and CDR2 is YFSETQ. The CDR3 is 17 amino acids. V shed 3 bases, J shed 1 base, and the junction held 12 bases outside the gene matches. CDR3 nucleotides: TGCGCCAGCAGCTGGAACCTGGGACAGTGGGATAACTATGGCTACACCTTC. It is translated as CASSWNLGQWDNYGYTF.